This T cell receptor beta chain comes out of a study of blood T cell repertoires in COVID-19. From germline, CDR1 is WNHNN and CDR2 SYGVQD (reference sequence). This CDR3 has 13 residues. V was clipped by 4 bases and J by 6 bases, with 12 bases between them. Some clones are missing from TCRdb's copy, which holds only in-frame ones; the method was immunoSEQ multiplex PCR. The table includes about 480,000 clones, around 90% detected once. This clone showed up just once. This rearrangement joins TRBV10-1 to TRBJ1-1, with D possibly TRBD1 on 5 matching bases. The receptor was isolated from a woman aged 18 to 35 with acute COVID-19. The sample taken for sequencing was PBMCs or T cells enriched from blood (not recorded which). The CDR3 nucleotides read TGCGCCAGCAGTGTCGGCTCAGGGTCTGAAGCTTTCTTT. Encoded protein: CASSVGSGSEAFF.